These 3 T cell receptor beta chains were sequenced from one sample in a study of T cell changes during pregnancy in multiple sclerosis. The assay was immunoSEQ multiplex PCR, and TCRdb's table has in-frame clones only and misses some. The sample shows just over 90,000 clones, 91% of them seen only once. Sequences were derived from peripheral blood, sampled after pregnancy. The receptors shown here come from a female donor in good health, enrolled as a control in a pregnancy study.

The V gene is TRBV29-1, the J gene TRBJ2-5, with D perhaps TRBD2 (7 bases). The end of the DNA aligns better with TRBJ2-7, so the J call may be wrong. The CDR3 loop spans 13 amino acids. Germline assignment: CDR1 SQVTM and CDR2 ANQGSEA. The CDR3 sequence is CSVVRGGAGEQYF. CDR3 coding DNA: TGCAGCGTTGTAAGGGGGGGGGCCGGCGAGCAGTACTTC.

The CDR3 DNA sequence: TGTGCCACCAGCAGAGATAGGGCGGGGGGATTCTACGGTGAGCAGTTCTTC. It encodes CATSRDRAGGFYGEQFF. The V gene is TRBV15, the J gene TRBJ2-1; 8 bases match TRBD2. The trim removed 0 bases at V and 9 bases at J, leaving 13 bases unmatched. Germline-derived CDR1 and CDR2 are LNHNV and YYDKDF (reference sequence). This CDR3 is 17 amino acids long.

The V gene is TRBV7-2, the J gene TRBJ1-4; D perhaps matches TRBD1 (6 bases). Germline V gene sequence: CDR1 SGHTA, CDR2 FQGNSA. V lost 2 bases to trimming and J lost 0 bases, with 10 bases between them. The CDR3 has 16 residues. The DNA of the CDR3 is TGTGCCAGCAGCTTATACAGACAGGCAACTAATGAAAAACTGTTTTTT. This encodes CASSLYRQATNEKLFF.